This record concerns one T cell receptor beta chain sequence. Its antigen is not known. The donors gave bone marrow, and they were healthy. The data were obtained in a study of cytomegalovirus exposure and HLA in healthy donors. The overall study: The Caucasian-associated ancestry cluster held under 90% of 300 to 500 genotyped donors.

V shed 5 bases and J 2 bases; nucleotides not matched to a gene: 4. This CDR3 is 14 amino acids long. The germline V gene encodes CDR1 SNHLY and CDR2 FYNNEI. The PCR used 60 Vbeta and 13 Jbeta primers. Profiling relied on immunoSEQ multiplex PCR, and the TCRdb table lists in-frame clones only, not all of them. The sample holds 170,000 or so clones, around 80% seen once. The study's findings and limits: Across all donors, roughly uniform sequencing depth was an assumption of the presence/absence analyses. It was reported that TCR beta sequences correctly inferred the HLA-A and HLA-B alleles for most subjects.

This receptor was obtained from a woman aged 50 to 65 in good health and CMV-seropositive. Material for sequencing was PBMCs. V and J are TRBV2 and TRBJ2-7; 9 nucleotides match TRBD1. The CDR3 DNA follows: TGTGCCAGCAGTCCGGGACAGGGAACCTACGAGCAGTACTTC. It codes for CASSPGQGTYEQYF.